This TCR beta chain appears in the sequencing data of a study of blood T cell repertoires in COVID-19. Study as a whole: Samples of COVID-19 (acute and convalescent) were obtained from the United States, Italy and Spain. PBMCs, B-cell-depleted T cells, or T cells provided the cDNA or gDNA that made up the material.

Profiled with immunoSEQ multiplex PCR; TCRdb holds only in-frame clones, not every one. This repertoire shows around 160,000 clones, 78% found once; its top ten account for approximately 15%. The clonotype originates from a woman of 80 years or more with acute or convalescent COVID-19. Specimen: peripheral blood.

CDR3 sequence reads: CASSETLTGTAGANVLTF. The CDR3 DNA is TGTGCCAGCAGTGAAACCCTGACAGGGACTGCTGGGGCCAACGTCCTGACTTTC. The V gene is TRBV6-1, the J gene TRBJ2-6; tentatively, D is TRBD1 (7 bases). V was shortened by 2 bases and J by 2 bases, with 16 bases between the two germline ends. The CDR3 loop spans 18 amino acids. In germline, CDR1 is MNHNS, CDR2 SASEGT.